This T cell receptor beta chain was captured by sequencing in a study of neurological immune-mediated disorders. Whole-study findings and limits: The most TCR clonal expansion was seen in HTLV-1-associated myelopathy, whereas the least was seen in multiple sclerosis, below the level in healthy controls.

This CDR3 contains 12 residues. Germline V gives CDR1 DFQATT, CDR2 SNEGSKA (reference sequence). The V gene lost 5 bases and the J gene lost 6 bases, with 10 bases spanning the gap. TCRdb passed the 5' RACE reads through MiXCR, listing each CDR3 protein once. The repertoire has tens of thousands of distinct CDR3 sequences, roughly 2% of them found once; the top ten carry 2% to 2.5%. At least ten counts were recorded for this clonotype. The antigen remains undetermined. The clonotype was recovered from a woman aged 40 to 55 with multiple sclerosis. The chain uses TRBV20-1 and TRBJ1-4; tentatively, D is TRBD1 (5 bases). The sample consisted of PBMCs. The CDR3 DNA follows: TGCAGTGCTGCCGGGACGGATGAAAAACTGTTTTTT. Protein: CSAAGTDEKLFF.